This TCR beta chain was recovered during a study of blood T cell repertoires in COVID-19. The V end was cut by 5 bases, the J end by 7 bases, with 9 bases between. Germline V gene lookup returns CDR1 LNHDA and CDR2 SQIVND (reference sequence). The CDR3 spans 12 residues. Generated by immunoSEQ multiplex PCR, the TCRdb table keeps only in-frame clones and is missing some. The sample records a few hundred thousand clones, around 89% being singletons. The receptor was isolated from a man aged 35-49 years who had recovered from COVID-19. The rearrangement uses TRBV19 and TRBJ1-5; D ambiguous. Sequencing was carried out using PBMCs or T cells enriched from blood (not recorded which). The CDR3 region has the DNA TGTGCCAGTAGTCACGCCAGGCAGCCCCAGCATTTT. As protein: CASSHARQPQHF.